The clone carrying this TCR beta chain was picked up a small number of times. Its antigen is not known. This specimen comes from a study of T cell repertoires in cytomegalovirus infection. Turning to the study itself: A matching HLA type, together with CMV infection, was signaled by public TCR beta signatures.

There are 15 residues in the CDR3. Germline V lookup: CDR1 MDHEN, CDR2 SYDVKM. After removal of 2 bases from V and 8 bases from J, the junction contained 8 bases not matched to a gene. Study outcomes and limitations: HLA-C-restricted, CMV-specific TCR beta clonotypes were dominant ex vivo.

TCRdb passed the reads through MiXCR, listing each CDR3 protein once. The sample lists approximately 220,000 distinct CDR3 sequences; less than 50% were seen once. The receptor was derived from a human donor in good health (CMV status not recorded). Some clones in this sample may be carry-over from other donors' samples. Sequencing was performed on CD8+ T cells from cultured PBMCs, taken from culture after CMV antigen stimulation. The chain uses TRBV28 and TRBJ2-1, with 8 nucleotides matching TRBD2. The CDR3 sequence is CASSLLAGAVDEQFF. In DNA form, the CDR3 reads TGTGCCAGCAGTTTACTAGCGGGTGCGGTCGATGAGCAGTTCTTC.